This record concerns one T cell receptor beta chain sequence. Its antigen is unknown. Base qualities are not provided; no much larger clone lies one nucleotide away. This entry is derived from a study of shared clonotypes between healthy human individuals (TCRdb year 2020). Regarding the research as a whole: The cohort comprised a couple of women and a few men aged 18 to 49 years. To increase sequencing depth and limit assay-specific biases, TCR repertoire library preparation and sequencing were carried out by different laboratories using diverse techniques. For each donor, CD4 naive and CD4 memory were each run on three plates, CD8 naive on two plates, and CD8 memory on one plate. Between about 0.94 and 8.9 billion PBMCs per donor were obtained by leukapheresis. To estimate repertoire size and how much clonotypes are shared between individuals, the study performed deep sequencing of blood TCR repertoires from roughly five healthy adults. General conclusions and limits of the study: Higher generation probabilities were observed for clonotypes shared by all four sorted-subset donors than for non-shared clonotypes. Naive subsets generally had larger estimated clonotype richness than memory subsets. Sampling was limited to blood, and TCR repertoires in tissue likely differ from TCR repertoires in blood. Pairwise subsampling led to the expectation that sequencing depth would affect the degree of clonotype sharing among donors. Even with the large sequencing depth, rarefaction of the sorted-subset datasets indicated that sequencing was incomplete. The genetic and exposure-history diversity represented was limited by the small number of donors. Roughly 5.2% of naive CD4, 3.5% of naive CD8, roughly 2.4% of memory CD4, and more than 0.35% of memory CD8 clonotypes were shared across a few donors.

The CDR3 contains 15 residues, cysteine and phenylalanine counted. The DNA shown is the 45-base CDR3, in frame from base 1. Compared with germline, V lacks 3 bases and J lacks 3 bases; bases without a gene match: 2. From a lookup of the germline V gene (reference sequence), CDR1 and CDR2 are MNHEY and SMNVEV. Using the deep immunoSEQ assay, multiplex PCR amplified TCR CDR3 regions from genomic DNA. For each cell subset, the extracted genomic DNA was distributed evenly across all wells of several immunoSEQ 96-well plates, and each plate served as one replicate. For sorted subsets, each replicate PCR was loaded with 200 ng genomic DNA, equivalent to 30,000 or so T cell genomes. The purified libraries were quantified using a Qubit 3.0 fluorometer, sized with a Bioanalyzer 2100, and then quantified again using the KAPA Library Quantification kit. Every immunoSEQ 96-well plate was sequenced on a dedicated single-read 150-cycle Illumina NextSeq 550 flow cell. The study's own analysis went as follows. The immunoSEQ output contained only junctional sequences without quality scores, so filtering could not match that applied to full-length reads. Sequences were annotated with PyIR, a Python wrapper for IgBLAST v1.9, and V/J genes and CDR3 were assigned using IMGT germline references. Reads were filtered out if the reads had weak V/J assignments (E-value above 1e-6), no CDR3, stop codons, out-of-frame junctions, or ambiguous translated residues. V3J clonotypes were defined by identical inferred V gene, J gene, and CDR3 amino acid sequence. To compute the percentage overlap between repertoires, the number of shared unique clonotypes was divided by the size of the smaller repertoire. Three approaches were used to assess repertoire richness: RTK rarefaction, the Chao1 estimator, and Recon v2.1 estimates of unobserved clonotypes. For all TCRbeta clonotypes obtained by the gDNA method from a handful of donors, generation probabilities were computed with OLGA. TCRdb stores this immuneACCESS table with in-frame sequences only. Part of the clones is absent; in the studies checked, under half of the shortfall reflects unresolved V genes, and no reason is known for the rest. V, J and clone size were drawn from that table, and D and trimming were deduced from the DNA. The sample table contains roughly 2,000,000 clones; only one count was recorded for just under 95% of them. The ten largest clones take up 1.2% of the sample.

CD8 naive samples were obtained by positive selection for CCR7 among CD45RO-negative cells, yielding a CD45RA+CCR7+ population from which TemRA cells were excluded. The donors were healthy, HIV-negative adults who had no recently reported acute infections or vaccinations. All donors were Caucasian adults living in Nashville, Tennessee, USA. Blood was obtained by leukapheresis, after which PBMCs were separated by Ficoll-Histopaque density gradient centrifugation and cryopreserved in liquid nitrogen vapor phase. Analytical flow cytometry was used to check the purity and quantity of every magnetically sorted T cell population. Genomic DNA was isolated from each sorted fraction and quantified by UV absorbance on a Nanodrop 2000c.

This clonotype was sampled from a man aged 18 to 35 in good health. The sequence links TRBV27 to TRBJ2-2; a stretch of 9 junction bases matches TRBD1. The sequenced sample was naive CD8+ T cells sorted from blood. Taken with the paper, the label for cell subset or site translates to: CD45RA+CCR7+. The base sequence is TGTGCCAGCAGTTTTCGGACAGGGGACACCGGGGAGCTGTTTTTT. Its translation is CASSFRTGDTGELFF.